A single sample is the source of the 20 T cell receptor beta chains below, sequenced in a study of cytomegalovirus exposure and HLA in healthy donors. The study ran its PCR with 60 Vbeta and 13 Jbeta primers. Clones were read by immunoSEQ multiplex PCR, and TCRdb kept only the in-frame ones, dropping some. The sample yields over 95,000 clones, roughly 80% seen once. The sequenced material came from PBMCs. Every receptor here comes from a female donor in good health and CMV-seronegative.

This chain connects TRBV15 to TRBJ2-1, with D possibly matching TRBD2 (7 bases). The CDR3 runs 16 residues. Trimming left V 8 bases short and J 2 bases short, with 19 bases between. In germline, CDR1 is LNHNV, CDR2 YYDKDF (reference sequence). As DNA, the CDR3 is TGTGCCACCCGGAAGCTAGGGGGGGTAACCTACAATGAGCAGTTCTTC. Protein product: CATRKLGGVTYNEQFF. Supplemented by reference TRBV15 and TRBJ2-1, the full variable domain reads DAMVIQNPRYQVTQFGKPVTLSCSQTLNHNVMYWYQQKSSQAPKLLFHYYDKDFNNEADTPDNFQSRRPNTSFCFLDIRSPGLGDTAMYLCATRKLGGVTYNEQFFGPGTRLTVL.

The CDR3 loop is CASSLSGGGAKEETQYF. CDR3 coding DNA: TGTGCCAGCAGCCTTTCGGGCGGAGGGGCTAAGGAAGAGACCCAGTACTTC. The chain carries TRBV7-9 and TRBJ2-5, with TRBD2 as a possible D gene (6 bases). Germline V gene sequence: CDR1 SEHNR, CDR2 FQNEAQ (reference sequence). There are 17 residues in the CDR3. V was shortened by 5 bases and J by 3 bases, with 22 bases between the two germline ends.

The V call is TRBV30, the J call TRBJ2-3, with D uncertain. The germline V and J ends were trimmed by 4 bases and 3 bases, with 17 bases remaining between them. Germline V gives CDR1 GTSNPN, CDR2 SVGIG (reference sequence). The CDR3 has 15 amino acids. The DNA for the CDR3 is TGTGCCTGGAATAGACAAGCCCCTGGGACAGATACGCAGTATTTT. Translation gives CAWNRQAPGTDTQYF.

The gene calls are TRBV6-1 and TRBJ1-1; D not resolved. There are 12 residues in the CDR3. The germline V gene encodes CDR1 MNHNS and CDR2 SASEGT. V was trimmed by 6 bases and J by 6 bases, leaving 11 bases between them. The CDR3 here is CASRASLAEAFF. CDR3 bases: TGTGCCAGCAGGGCTTCCTTGGCTGAAGCTTTCTTT.

With respect to this clone: One junction end does not reproduce the germline sequence, and a read error may be involved. CDR3 in amino acids: CASSDSTGGGDTQYF. The CDR3 region has the DNA TGTGCCAGCAGTGACTCGACGGGGGGAGGGGATACGCAGTATTTT. The chain recombines TRBV6-5 with TRBJ2-3; TRBD2 agrees at 7 bases. Germline loops: CDR1 MNHEY, CDR2 SVGAGI. CDR3 size: 15 residues.

This chain joins TRBV5-1 and TRBJ1-1; 9 bases are a match to TRBD1. Germline CDR1 reads SGHRS; CDR2 reads YFSETQ. The CDR3 is made up of 12 amino acids. V gave up 4 bases and J gave up 8 bases; unmatched junction bases: 3. CDR3 nucleotides: TGCGCCAGCAGCGCGGGGACAGGGGAAGCTTTCTTT. This translates into CASSAGTGEAFF.

The chain recombines TRBV28 with TRBJ2-3; possibly TRBD2 for D (5 bases). Germline loops: CDR1 MDHEN, CDR2 SYDVKM. This CDR3 contains 14 residues. V was shortened by 3 bases and J by 4 bases, with 11 bases between the two germline ends. This CDR3 reads CASSFDRAADTQYF. DNA for the CDR3: TGTGCCAGCAGTTTTGATCGAGCGGCAGATACGCAGTATTTT.

The genes are TRBV11-2 and TRBJ2-1, with 9 nucleotides matching TRBD2. This CDR3 contains 16 residues. Germline V CDR1 and CDR2: SGHAT, FQNNGV. V shed 1 base, J shed 9 bases, and the junction held 10 bases outside the gene matches. CDR3 bases: TGTGCCAGCAGCTTAGTGTCGCGGGGGGGCCGAGGTGAGCAGTTCTTC. Its protein is CASSLVSRGGRGEQFF.

The chain combines TRBV4-2 with TRBJ1-4, with 7 bases fitting TRBD1. V lost 5 bases and J lost 4; bases outside the gene matches: 4. The CDR3 loop spans 14 amino acids. Germline loops: CDR1 LGHNA, CDR2 YNFKEQ. The CDR3 sequence: CASSEGQDNEKLFF. Here the CDR3 DNA reads TGTGCCAGCAGCGAAGGACAGGATAATGAAAAACTGTTTTTT.

The chain links TRBV2 to TRBJ1-2; 7 bases align to TRBD1. Per the germline V gene, CDR1 is SNHLY and CDR2 is FYNNEI. The junction had 9 bases not matched to a gene; V was cut back by 1 base and J by 7 bases. CDR3 size: 15 residues. DNA for the CDR3: TGTGCCAGCAGTGAAGAAGGGGACAGCTCCTTTGGCTACACCTTC. Protein: CASSEEGDSSFGYTF.

The chain uses TRBV2 and TRBJ2-5; 12 nucleotides line up with TRBD1. The closer fit of TRBJ2-7 to the DNA end suggests the J call may be wrong. Germline values: CDR1 SNHLY, CDR2 FYNNEI. The CDR3 spans 17 residues. The CDR3 protein is CASSVLGQGAITYEQYF. DNA of the CDR3: TGTGCCAGCAGTGTATTGGGACAGGGGGCGATCACCTACGAGCAGTACTTC.

This clone was recorded only once. The chain is built from TRBV4-3 and TRBJ2-7; TRBD2 aligns across 7 bases. The CDR3 runs 16 residues. Germline V gene sequence: CDR1 LGHNA, CDR2 YSLEER. The junction had 7 bases not matched to a gene; V was cut back by 0 bases and J by 2 bases. The DNA for the CDR3 is TGCGCCAGCAGCCAAGATTTGTCTAGCGGAACCTACGAGCAGTACTTC. Translation gives CASSQDLSSGTYEQYF.

This clone appeared once. The chain joins TRBV12-5 to TRBJ1-1, with D hard to call. Trimming stripped 6 bases from V and 4 bases from J, with 18 bases between. The germline V gene has CDR1 LGHNT and CDR2 FRNRAP. The CDR3 extends over 15 amino acids. CDR3 loop: CASGSLTALGTEAFF. CDR3 DNA: TGTGCTAGTGGCTCCCTCACGGCCCTAGGCACTGAAGCTTTCTTT.

V usage is TRBV27 and J usage is TRBJ1-4; D is ambiguous. V gave up 8 bases and J gave up 8 bases, with 15 bases separating them. This CDR3 contains 13 residues. The germline V gene has CDR1 MNHEY and CDR2 SMNVEV (reference sequence). CDR3 nucleotide sequence: TGTGCCAGCGCCCCTGTCAGACAAGAAAAACTGTTTTTT. Protein sequence: CASAPVRQEKLFF. Supplemented by reference TRBV27 and TRBJ1-4, the full variable domain reads EAQVTQNPRYLITVTGKKLTVTCSQNMNHEYMSWYRQDPGLGLRQIYYSMNVEVTDKGDVPEGYKVSRKEKRNFPLILESPSPNQTSLYFCASAPVRQEKLFFGSGTQLSVL.

The chain uses TRBV7-9 and TRBJ2-5, with a weak D call TRBD2 (5 bases). The CDR3 has 13 amino acids. The V gene lost 5 bases and the J gene lost 4 bases, with 11 bases spanning the gap. Germline V lookup: CDR1 SEHNR, CDR2 FQNEAQ (reference sequence). The CDR3 here is CASSPRGPETQYF. DNA for the CDR3: TGTGCCAGCAGCCCAAGAGGGCCAGAGACCCAGTACTTC. The whole variable domain, remainder taken from reference TRBV7-9 and TRBJ2-5, is DTGVSQNPRHKITKRGQNVTFRCDPISEHNRLYWYRQTLGQGPEFLTYFQNEAQLEKSRLLSDRFSAERPKGSFSTLEIQRTEQGDSAMYLCASSPRGPETQYFGPGTRLLVL.

The genes are TRBV5-1 and TRBJ2-5, with TRBD2 identical over 9 bases. Germline CDR1 SGHRS, CDR2 YFSETQ. The CDR3 covers 17 residues. The trim removed 4 bases at V and 0 bases at J, leaving 10 bases unmatched. The CDR3 here is CASSPGASSGDQETQYF. CDR3 DNA sequence: TGCGCCAGCAGCCCCGGGGCGTCTAGCGGGGACCAAGAGACCCAGTACTTC.

The chain carries TRBV19 and TRBJ1-3; D is unresolved. Germline lookup yields CDR1 LNHDA and CDR2 SQIVND (reference sequence). Trimming stripped 5 bases from V and 4 bases from J, with 18 bases between. This CDR3 has 16 amino acids. CDR3 loop: CASSSFGSTWGNTIYF. CDR3 DNA sequence: TGTGCCAGTAGTTCCTTCGGGTCTACGTGGGGAAACACCATATATTTT. Variable domain in full (rest from reference TRBV19 and TRBJ1-3): DGGITQSPKYLFRKEGQNVTLSCEQNLNHDAMYWYRQDPGQGLRLIYYSQIVNDFQKGDIAEGYSVSREKKESFPLTVTSAQKNPTAFYLCASSSFGSTWGNTIYFGEGSWLTVV.

This clone was observed a few times. V and J are TRBV29-1 and TRBJ1-1, with unresolved D. The CDR3 is 12 residues long. V lost 5 bases and J lost 0, with 7 bases in between. CDR1 and CDR2 from the germline V gene are SQVTM and ANQGSEA. The CDR3 spells CSVIPMNTEAFF. CDR3 coding DNA: TGCAGCGTTATCCCAATGAACACTGAAGCTTTCTTT. Using reference TRBV29-1 and TRBJ1-1 for the parts outside the CDR3, the full variable domain is SAVISQKPSRDICQRGTSLTIQCQVDSQVTMMFWYRQQPGQSLTLIATANQGSEATYESGFVIDKFPISRPNLTFSTLTVSNMSPEDSSIYLCSVIPMNTEAFFGQGTRLTVV.

The genes are TRBV29-1 and TRBJ1-1; tentative D call: TRBD1 (5 bases). Trimming shortened V by 4 bases and J by 1 base, and 16 bases separated the two germline ends. Germline V lookup: CDR1 SQVTM, CDR2 ANQGSEA. The CDR3 totals 15 residues. CDR3 sequence reads: CSVAFRARENTEAFF. The CDR3 nucleotides read TGCAGCGTTGCTTTCAGGGCCAGGGAGAACACTGAAGCTTTCTTT.

This chain joins TRBV7-2 and TRBJ2-3, with 7 bases that match TRBD1. The CDR3 has 13 residues. The germline V gene has CDR1 SGHTA and CDR2 FQGNSA. Losses at the gene ends were 6 bases for V and 0 bases for J; bases not matched to a gene: 0. CDR3: CASRQGSTDTQYF. In DNA, the CDR3 is TGTGCCAGCAGACAGGGGAGCACAGATACGCAGTATTTT.